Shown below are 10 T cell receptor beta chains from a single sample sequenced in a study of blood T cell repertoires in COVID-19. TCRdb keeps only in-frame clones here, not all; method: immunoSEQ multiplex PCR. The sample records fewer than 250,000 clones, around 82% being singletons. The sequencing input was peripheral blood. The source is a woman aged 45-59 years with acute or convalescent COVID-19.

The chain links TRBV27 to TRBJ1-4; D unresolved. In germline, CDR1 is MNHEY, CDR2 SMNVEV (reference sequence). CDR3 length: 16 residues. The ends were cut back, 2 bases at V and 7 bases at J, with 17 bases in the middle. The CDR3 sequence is CASSLLVGGSPEKLFF. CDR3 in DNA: TGTGCCAGCAGTTTACTGGTTGGCGGCAGTCCTGAAAAACTGTTTTTT.

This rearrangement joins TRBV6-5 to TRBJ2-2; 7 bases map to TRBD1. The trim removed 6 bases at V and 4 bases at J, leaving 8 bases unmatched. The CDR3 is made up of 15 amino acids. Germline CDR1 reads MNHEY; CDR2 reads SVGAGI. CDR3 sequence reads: CASRRQGSVTGELFF. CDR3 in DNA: TGTGCCAGCAGAAGACAGGGCTCGGTCACCGGGGAGCTGTTTTTT.

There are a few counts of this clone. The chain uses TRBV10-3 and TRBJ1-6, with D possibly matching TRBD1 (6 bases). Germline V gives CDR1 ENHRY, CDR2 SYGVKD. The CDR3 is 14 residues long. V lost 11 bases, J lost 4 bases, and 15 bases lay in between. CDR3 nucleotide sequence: TGTGCCTCTGGGAGGGGGGAATATAATTCACCCCTCCACTTT. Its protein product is CASGRGEYNSPLHF.

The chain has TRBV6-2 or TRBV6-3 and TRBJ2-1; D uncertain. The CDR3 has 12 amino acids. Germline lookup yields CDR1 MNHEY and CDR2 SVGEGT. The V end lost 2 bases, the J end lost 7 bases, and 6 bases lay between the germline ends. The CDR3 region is CASSYKLNEQFF. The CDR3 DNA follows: TGTGCCAGCAGTTACAAACTTAATGAGCAGTTCTTC.

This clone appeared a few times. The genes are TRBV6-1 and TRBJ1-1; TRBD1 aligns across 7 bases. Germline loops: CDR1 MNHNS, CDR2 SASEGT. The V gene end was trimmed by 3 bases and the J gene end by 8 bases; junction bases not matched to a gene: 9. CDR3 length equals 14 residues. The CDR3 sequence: CASSEIRDSHEAFF. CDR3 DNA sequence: TGTGCCAGCAGTGAGATCCGGGACAGTCACGAAGCTTTCTTT.

CDR3 residues: CASSPGLAEYNEQFF. DNA of the CDR3: TGTGCCAGTAGTCCCGGACTAGCGGAGTACAATGAGCAGTTCTTC. This sequence joins TRBV19 and TRBJ2-1; TRBD2 agrees at 10 bases. The V gene end was trimmed by 5 bases and the J gene end by 4 bases; junction bases not matched to a gene: 5. This CDR3 spans 15 amino acids. CDR1 LNHDA and CDR2 SQIVND come from the germline V gene (reference sequence). The full variable domain, rest sourced from reference TRBV19 and TRBJ2-1, is DGGITQSPKYLFRKEGQNVTLSCEQNLNHDAMYWYRQDPGQGLRLIYYSQIVNDFQKGDIAEGYSVSREKKESFPLTVTSAQKNPTAFYLCASSPGLAEYNEQFFGPGTRLTVL.

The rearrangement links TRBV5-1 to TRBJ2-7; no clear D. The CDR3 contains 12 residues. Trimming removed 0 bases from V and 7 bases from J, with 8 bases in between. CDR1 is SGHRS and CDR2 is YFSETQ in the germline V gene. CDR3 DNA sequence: TGCGCCAGCAGCTTGGATACAGAGGAGCAGTACTTC. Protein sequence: CASSLDTEEQYF.

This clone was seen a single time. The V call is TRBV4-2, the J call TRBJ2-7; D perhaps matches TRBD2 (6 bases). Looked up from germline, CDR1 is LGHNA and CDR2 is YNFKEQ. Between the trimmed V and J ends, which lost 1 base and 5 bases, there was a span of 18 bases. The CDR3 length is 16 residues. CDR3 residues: CASSQALRDLVNEQYF. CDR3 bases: TGTGCCAGCAGCCAAGCTCTCCGGGACTTAGTCAACGAGCAGTACTTC.

The DNA for the CDR3 is TGTGCTAGTGGTGGTGGAGGGGAAGATACGCAGTATTTT. This sequence encodes CASGGGGEDTQYF. This chain uses TRBV12-5 with TRBJ2-3, with D tentatively TRBD2 (6 bases). The CDR3 sequence is 13 residues long. V lost 5 bases and J 5 bases, leaving 11 bases between the germline ends. Germline-derived CDR1 and CDR2 are LGHNT and FRNRAP. Looking up the rest from reference TRBV12-5 and TRBJ2-3 gives the full variable domain: DARVTQTPRHKVTEMGQEVTMRCQPILGHNTVFWYRQTMMQGLELLAYFRNRAPLDDSGMPKDRFSAEMPDATLATLKIQPSEPRDSAVYFCASGGGGEDTQYFGPGTRLTVL.

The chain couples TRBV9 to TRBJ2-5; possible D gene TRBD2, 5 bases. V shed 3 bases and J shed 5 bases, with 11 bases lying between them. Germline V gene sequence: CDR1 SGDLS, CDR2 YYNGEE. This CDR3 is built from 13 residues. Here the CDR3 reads CASSGGPGETQYF. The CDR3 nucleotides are TGTGCCAGCAGCGGAGGGCCGGGGGAGACCCAGTACTTC.